The source of this T cell receptor (beta chain) is a study of blood T cell repertoires in COVID-19 (dated by TCRdb to 2020 to 2021). Some background on the complete study: Collaborator samples came from the United States, Italy and Spain and covered acute and convalescent phases of COVID-19. Where available, HLA class I and class II types were obtained from metadata supplied by the sample provider rather than from assay-based typing. The repertoires were made available in a free public database intended to serve as a resource for research on the immune response to SARS-CoV-2. The material from the prospective study consisted of cDNA or gDNA derived from T cells, B-cell-depleted T cells, or PBMCs. Nearly every sample came with metadata listing a de-identified subject ID, COVID-19 status, age in years and sex. Deeply sampled blood TCRbeta repertoires from subjects exposed to, actively infected with, or recovered from COVID-19 were included in the dataset. The samples were drawn from the first 160 participants of the ongoing ImmuneRACE study and from over a thousand subjects provided by 6 global collaborators. General conclusions and limits of the study: The amount of clinical and demographic metadata varied by source and participant and was provided uncurated.

A second Seattle source provided samples from volunteer blood donors who had recovered from COVID-19. The collaborating institutions used their own protocols to collect whole blood in K2EDTA tubes. Collaborator samples were shipped for TCRbeta analysis as frozen whole blood, isolated PBMCs, or DNA extracted from either sample type. The CDR1 and CDR2 encoded by the germline V gene (reference sequence) are MNHEY and SMNVEV. Relative to germline, V is missing 5 bases and J is missing 5 bases, with 11 bases of the junction outside any gene match. The cysteine opens and the phenylalanine closes a CDR3 of 15 amino acids. Only the CDR3 part of the read is kept: 45 bases, read in frame from the first base. This clone was detected only a few times. Its antigen remains unidentified. Base quality data are lacking; no much larger clone is found one base away. TCRbeta CDR3 regions were amplified from genomic DNA by means of the immunoSEQ Assay, a bias-controlled multiplex PCR. The original pipeline was this. Within the assay, amplification of reference gene primers was used to estimate how many nucleated cells each sample contained. To quantify the absolute abundance of each unique TCRbeta CDR3 rearrangement, sequence reads were collapsed and filtered. For each sample, productive Simpson clonality was calculated by taking the square root of Simpson's diversity index across productive rearrangements. Entries here come from immuneACCESS through TCRdb and include only in-frame sequences with V and J called. Some clones fail to appear in such tables; in the studies checked, an unresolved V gene covers under half of the shortfall, and the cause of the remainder is unknown. The V and J calls and the clone size are those of that table, but D and trimming were determined from the DNA. This sample comprises about 220,000 clones, about 85% of them detected only once. Under 3.5% of the sample comes from the top ten.

The receptor comes from a man in his fifties who had recovered from COVID-19. The chain is encoded by TRBV27 joined to TRBJ2-7; the junction holds 8 bases that match TRBD1. Sequenced input: peripheral blood. CDR3 reads: CASSTLRDRPHEQYF. The DNA sequence is as follows: TGTGCCAGCAGTACCCTCCGGGACAGGCCACACGAGCAGTACTTC.